This T cell receptor (beta chain) stems from a study of OX40 agonist ivuxolimab in advanced cancers. Assay: immunoSEQ multiplex PCR; the TCRdb copy retains only in-frame clones and omits some. Here the sample spans approximately 40,000 clones, about 80% being singletons. V was cut by 5 bases and J by 2 bases, with 7 bases left in between. Germline CDR1 reads SGHNT; CDR2 reads YYREEE (reference sequence). The CDR3 contains 12 residues. The genes are TRBV5-4 and TRBJ1-2; D is undetermined. This sample comprised CD4+ or CD8+ T cells sorted from blood, obtained in a trial of the OX40 agonist ivuxolimab. This TCR was sampled from an adult with an advanced solid tumor such as melanoma, head and neck, liver or kidney cancer. CDR3: CASSQGNYGYTF. The DNA of the CDR3 is TGTGCCAGCAGTCAAGGGAACTATGGCTACACCTTC.